Below, 29 T cell receptor beta chains from the same sample are listed, as sequenced in a study of blood T cells in healthy people across ages. For the second PCR, which ran for 7 to 11 cycles, a sample-barcoded 5' primer and a J-beta primer mix were used. Via MiXCR, TCRdb re-called the 5' RACE reads, giving one row per CDR3 protein. Among about 1,800,000 distinct CDR3 sequences listed, roughly 28% were seen once. Specimen: blood. Receptors originate from a woman aged 30 to 39 in good health.

This clonotype was counted between two and nine times. The chain combines TRBV7-2 with TRBJ2-7, with a possible D match to TRBD2 (6 bases). The V end was cut by 0 bases, the J end by 6 bases, with 12 bases between. The CDR3 contains 14 residues. Germline V gene sequence: CDR1 SGHTA, CDR2 FQGNSA. The CDR3 DNA reads as TGTGCCAGCAGCTTAGCCTCTCAGGGAGGCGAGCAGTACTTC. Translated, it gives CASSLASQGGEQYF.

In its sample, this clonotype was seen once. This may arise from a read error, as a much more abundant clone is one base away. This chain's CDR3 is CTTQTGDQPQHF. CDR3 nucleotide sequence: TGTACCACCCAAACAGGGGACCAGCCCCAGCATTTT. The chain has TRBV10-3 and TRBJ1-5, with TRBD1 matching 7 bases. CDR3 size: 12 residues. CDR1 ENHRY and CDR2 SYGVKD come from the germline V gene.

The chain joins TRBV3-1 to TRBJ2-7; 11 bases line up with TRBD2. The V gene end was trimmed by 7 bases and the J gene end by 6 bases; junction bases not matched to a gene: 11. Germline V lookup: CDR1 LGHDT, CDR2 YNNKEL (reference sequence). The CDR3 is made up of 15 amino acids. The CDR3, as DNA: TGTGCCAGCACCCTTAGCGGGGGGGCCTTCGGCGAGCAGTACTTC. Translation gives CASTLSGGAFGEQYF.

This clonotype was seen a few times. This rearrangement joins TRBV11-2 to TRBJ2-1; 10 nucleotides align to TRBD2. The CDR3 totals 14 residues. Germline CDR1 is SGHAT and CDR2 is FQNNGV. The V and J ends lost 4 bases and 9 bases, in that order; junction bases with no gene match: 6. The DNA of the CDR3 is TGTGCCAGCAGCTCGGGACTAGCGACCGGTGAGCAGTTCTTC. It encodes CASSSGLATGEQFF.

The V gene is TRBV4-3, the J gene TRBJ2-3; TRBD1 matches at 7 bases. Trimming cost V 5 bases and J 3 bases; bases outside gene matches: 14. The CDR3 loop spans 17 amino acids. Germline V CDR1 and CDR2: LGHNA, YSLEER. The CDR3 region is CASSTTFPDRETDTQYF. In nucleotides, the CDR3 is TGCGCCAGCAGCACGACCTTTCCCGACAGGGAGACAGATACGCAGTATTTT.

This chain uses TRBV12-3 or TRBV12-4 with TRBJ1-6, with 10 bases fitting TRBD1. The CDR3 consists of 14 residues. After removal of 6 bases from V and 10 bases from J, the junction contained 6 bases not matched to a gene. CDR3 region: CASRGTGVRSPLHF. CDR3 coding DNA: TGTGCCAGCAGGGGGACAGGGGTGAGGTCACCCCTCCACTTT.

Comment on this clonotype: A much larger clone sits a single nucleotide away, making a read error possible. The V gene is TRBV20-1, the J gene TRBJ2-5; a weak D match, TRBD1 (6 bases). The V and J ends lost 1 base and 3 bases respectively, with 12 bases between them. CDR1 and CDR2 from the germline V gene are DFQATT and SNEGSKA (reference sequence). The CDR3 loop spans 14 amino acids. CDR3 protein: CSARGRTAEETQYF. CDR3 sequence (DNA): TGCAGTGCTAGAGGAAGGACAGCCGAAGAGACCCAGTACTTC.

This chain links TRBV5-1 with TRBJ2-5; D is perhaps TRBD1 or TRBD2 (5 bases each). The CDR3 contains 14 residues. Germline assignment: CDR1 SGHRS and CDR2 YFSETQ. V lost 5 bases to trimming and J lost 2 bases, with 13 bases between them. CDR3 sequence reads: CASSTGTEQETQYF. The CDR3 DNA follows: TGCGCCAGCAGTACGGGGACGGAACAAGAGACCCAGTACTTC.

The chain couples TRBV19 to TRBJ2-7; tentative D call: TRBD2 (6 bases). This CDR3 comprises 16 residues. Germline CDR1 and CDR2: LNHDA and SQIVND (reference sequence). V shed 4 bases and J shed 3 bases, with 19 bases lying between them. The CDR3 nucleotides read TGTGCCAGTAGTAAGGGATTGCGGGAAGACGTCTACGAGCAGTACTTC. Translation: CASSKGLREDVYEQYF.

A note on this clonotype: One end of the junction does not line up with germline, which may come from a read error. The chain combines TRBV24-1 with TRBJ2-1; 8 bases match TRBD2. Germline V gene sequence: CDR1 KGHDR, CDR2 SFDVKD. CDR3 length equals 13 residues. The CDR3 spells CAASTSGVDEQFF. The DNA of the CDR3 is TGTGCCGCCAGCACTAGCGGAGTTGATGAGCAGTTCTTC.

J is TRBJ2-1 and V is TRBV2; TRBD2 might be the D (7 bases). CDR1 and CDR2 (germline): SNHLY, FYNNEI. Trimming pared 6 bases from V and 6 bases from J, leaving 15 bases between. The CDR3 is 14 residues long. The CDR3 region is CASRKGEGLNEQFF. CDR3 bases: TGTGCCAGCAGGAAGGGGGAGGGCCTCAATGAGCAGTTCTTC.

This clonotype was recorded only once. Possible read error: a much larger clone is one base away. This chain connects TRBV15 to TRBJ2-7; 9 bases align to TRBD1. Germline loops: CDR1 LNHNV, CDR2 YYDKDF (reference sequence). This CDR3 spans 16 amino acids. After removal of 6 bases from V and 0 bases from J, the junction contained 9 bases not matched to a gene. The CDR3 reads CATSSGTGSGSYEQYF. DNA for the CDR3: TGTGCCACCAGTTCCGGGACAGGGAGTGGCTCCTACGAGCAGTACTTC. The complete variable domain, with remaining parts taken from reference TRBV15 and TRBJ2-7, reads DAMVIQNPRYQVTQFGKPVTLSCSQTLNHNVMYWYQQKSSQAPKLLFHYYDKDFNNEADTPDNFQSRRPNTSFCFLDIRSPGLGDTAMYLCATSSGTGSGSYEQYFGPGTRLTVT.

This clonotype has more than one count but fewer than ten. This sequence joins TRBV7-9 and TRBJ2-1; 9 bases are a match to TRBD2. The CDR3 is 16 residues long. Germline-derived CDR1 and CDR2 are SEHNR and FQNEAQ (reference sequence). The V segment lost 5 bases and the J segment 6 bases; nucleotides outside the gene matches: 11. The CDR3 spells CASSPRTSALLNEQFF. The CDR3 nucleotides are TGTGCCAGCAGCCCTCGGACTAGCGCCCTCCTCAATGAGCAGTTCTTC.

This clonotype has just a few counts. The chain joins TRBV5-1 to TRBJ2-7, with D perhaps TRBD1 (6 bases). The length of the CDR3 is 12 residues. V was pared by 3 bases and J by 12 bases, with 16 bases between. Germline loops: CDR1 SGHRS, CDR2 YFSETQ. Written as DNA, the CDR3 is TGCGCCAGCAGCTCCTCCAGGGGATTCTGGTACTTC. Translation: CASSSSRGFWYF.

This clonotype came up many times. The chain joins TRBV20-1 to TRBJ2-4; D gene ambiguous. This CDR3 is 16 amino acids long. Germline V CDR1 and CDR2: DFQATT, SNEGSKA (reference sequence). Trimming cost V 3 bases and J 3 bases, with 18 bases left between them. The CDR3 region has the DNA TGCAGTGCTAGGGACCCGGACCCTGTGGGCAAAAACATTCAGTACTTC. Amino acids: CSARDPDPVGKNIQYF.

The CDR3 nucleotides are TGTGCCAGCAGCCTTTCCGGGACTAGCGGGGTCCTAGCCAAAAACATTCAGTACTTC. It specifies CASSLSGTSGVLAKNIQYF. The rearrangement links TRBV5-6 to TRBJ2-4, with 13 bases fitting TRBD2. Germline V lookup: CDR1 SGHDT, CDR2 YYEEEE. Trimming took 4 bases from V and 0 from J; bases not matched to a gene: 10. The length of the CDR3 is 19 residues. Together with reference TRBV5-6 and TRBJ2-4, the CDR3 gives the full variable domain: DAGVTQSPTHLIKTRGQQVTLRCSPKSGHDTVSWYQQALGQGPQFIFQYYEEEERQRGNFPDRFSGHQFPNYSSELNVNALLLGDSALYLCASSLSGTSGVLAKNIQYFGAGTRLSVL.

J is TRBJ1-2 and V is TRBV6-2 or TRBV6-3; 7 bases are shared with TRBD1. This CDR3 has 17 amino acids. CDR1 MNHEY and CDR2 SVGEGT come from the germline V gene. The V and J ends lost 2 bases and 6 bases, in that order; junction bases with no gene match: 15. The CDR3 bases are TGTGCCAGCAGTTACCCCAACAGGGGAAAACGGCAGGATGGCTACACCTTC. It yields the protein CASSYPNRGKRQDGYTF.

This clonotype has more than one count but fewer than ten. The V gene is TRBV18, the J gene TRBJ2-7; D gene uncertain. Between the trimmed V and J ends, which lost 8 bases and 0 bases, there was a span of 14 bases. This CDR3 spans 14 amino acids. Per germline, CDR1 KGHSH and CDR2 LQKENI. The CDR3 DNA sequence: TGTGCCAGCAGTCCCCCCTTGGGCTCCTACGAGCAGTACTTC. Its protein product is CASSPPLGSYEQYF.

In the case of this clonotype: Relative to the germline gene, one junction end is altered; a read error may explain this. The rearrangement links TRBV7-9 to TRBJ1-1, with D perhaps matching TRBD1 (5 bases). From germline, CDR1 is SEHNR and CDR2 FQNEAQ (reference sequence). This CDR3 has 13 amino acids. The CDR3 nucleotides are TGTGCCGGGGACCGAGGCTTGAACGCTGAAGCTTTCTTT. This encodes CAGDRGLNAEAFF.

The rearrangement links TRBV11-1 to TRBJ1-4; no reliable D call. Germline assignment: CDR1 SGHAT and CDR2 FQDESV (reference sequence). V lost 8 bases to trimming and J lost 5 bases, with 12 bases between them. This CDR3 has 13 amino acids. The CDR3 here is CASSGRQNEKLFF. In nucleotides, the CDR3 is TGTGCCAGCTCAGGACGGCAGAATGAAAAACTGTTTTTT.

This clonotype was detected only a few times. The chain is built from TRBV6-6 and TRBJ2-5, with D unclear. The CDR3 is 14 residues long. The germline CDR1 and CDR2 sequences are MNHNY and SVGAGI (reference sequence). The V end was cut by 6 bases, the J end by 5 bases, with 16 bases between. CDR3 sequence (DNA): TGTGCCAGCAGGGACGGAATACAAAGGGAGACCCAGTACTTC. Residues: CASRDGIQRETQYF.

This clonotype has just a few counts. V gene TRBV2 combines with J gene TRBJ1-5; maybe TRBD1 (5 bases). CDR1 is SNHLY, CDR2 FYNNEI, per germline. The CDR3 length is 13 residues. V was clipped by 7 bases and J by 1 base, with 8 bases between them. The CDR3 spells CASNGGSNQPQHF. The CDR3, as DNA: TGTGCCAGCAATGGGGGAAGCAATCAGCCCCAGCATTTT.

To note about this clonotype: A read error may explain this, as a much larger clone is one base away. This chain joins TRBV12-3 or TRBV12-4 and TRBJ2-7; weak D call: TRBD2 (5 bases). The J call may be mistaken, given a closer DNA end match to TRBJ2-5. CDR3 length equals 13 residues. This chain's CDR3 is CASRMEDWKTQYF. The CDR3 DNA sequence: TGTGCCAGCCGGATGGAGGATTGGAAGACCCAGTACTTC.

This clonotype appeared once. The rearrangement joins TRBV6-1 to TRBJ2-7; D is undetermined. V shed 1 base and J shed 4 bases, with 8 bases lying between them. Germline V gives CDR1 MNHNS, CDR2 SASEGT. The CDR3 is 13 residues long. This CDR3 reads CASSEVDLYEQYF. DNA of the CDR3: TGTGCCAGCAGTGAAGTGGACCTATACGAGCAGTACTTC.

This chain joins TRBV20-1 and TRBJ2-7, with 10 bases lining up with TRBD2. With 6 bases clipped from V and 0 bases from J, the junction kept 11 bases outside the gene matches. The CDR3 is 16 residues long. CDR1 is DFQATT, CDR2 SNEGSKA, per germline (reference sequence). DNA for the CDR3: TGCAGTGCCCGACCCAATAGCGGGAGGCACTCCTACGAGCAGTACTTC. Its protein product is CSARPNSGRHSYEQYF.

The genes are TRBV28 and TRBJ1-5; D gene ambiguous. CDR1 is MDHEN and CDR2 is SYDVKM in the germline V gene. The V end was cut by 0 bases, the J end by 2 bases, with 5 bases between. This CDR3 is 14 amino acids long. The CDR3 spells CASSLWGGNQPQHF. The DNA of the CDR3 is TGTGCCAGCAGTTTATGGGGCGGCAATCAGCCCCAGCATTTT.

This chain links TRBV14 with TRBJ2-1, with TRBD2 matching over 8 bases. This CDR3 region has 15 residues. Per the germline V gene, CDR1 is SGHDN and CDR2 is FVKESK. Unmatched junction bases numbered 2, after V lost 2 bases and J lost 2 bases. The CDR3 nucleotides are TGTGCCAGCAGCCAAATTAGCGGGGCCTACAATGAGCAGTTCTTC. It translates to CASSQISGAYNEQFF.

The chain is built from TRBV6-1 and TRBJ1-2, with 7 positions matching TRBD1. Germline V lookup: CDR1 MNHNS, CDR2 SASEGT. The length of the CDR3 is 15 residues. Germline trimming cut 2 bases from V and 4 bases from J; bases unmatched to any gene: 7. The CDR3 protein is CASSESGQRPYGYTF. The DNA for the CDR3 is TGTGCCAGCAGTGAATCGGGACAGAGGCCCTATGGCTACACCTTC.

This clonotype came up many times. J is TRBJ2-5 and V is TRBV11-2, with no clear D. The CDR3 contains 13 residues. Germline V gene sequence: CDR1 SGHAT, CDR2 FQNNGV. V was cut by 1 base and J by 4 bases, with 7 bases left in between. The CDR3 spells CASSLAPGETQYF. The CDR3 DNA reads TGTGCCAGCAGCTTAGCGCCGGGAGAGACCCAGTACTTC.